These 12 T cell receptor beta chains came from one sample sequenced in a study of cytomegalovirus exposure and HLA in healthy donors. Use of 60 Vbeta and 13 Jbeta primers characterized the PCR. Clones were read by immunoSEQ multiplex PCR, and TCRdb kept only the in-frame ones, dropping some. Among about 200,000 clones, around 77% were seen once, and the ten largest hold 2.9%. Sequenced: PBMCs. These receptors all come from a woman between 25 and 40 years old in good health and CMV-seronegative.

CDR3 bases: TGTGCCAGCAGTGAGTCTAACAGGGGAGATTCAAGAAACACCATATATTTT. It is translated as CASSESNRGDSRNTIYF. The chain couples TRBV6-1 to TRBJ1-3; 7 nucleotides align to TRBD1. Germline V gene sequence: CDR1 MNHNS, CDR2 SASEGT. CDR3 size: 17 residues. The ends lost 3 bases at V and 5 bases at J; junction bases unmatched: 13.

This clone was seen a few times. The chain joins TRBV28 to TRBJ2-7, with TRBD1 identical over 9 bases. From germline, CDR1 is MDHEN and CDR2 SYDVKM. The CDR3 totals 17 residues. V lost 6 bases and J lost 0; bases outside the gene matches: 12. CDR3 bases: TGTGCCAGCAGGCCCTCAGGACCACAGGGGGCCTCCTACGAGCAGTACTTC. It is translated as CASRPSGPQGASYEQYF.

The chain joins TRBV9 to TRBJ2-7, with 7 bases lining up with TRBD2. The germline CDR1 and CDR2 sequences are SGDLS and YYNGEE. The CDR3 is 16 residues long. V dropped 0 bases and J dropped 5; count of bases not matched to a gene: 11. This chain's CDR3 is CASSVGLSGDRHEQYF. The CDR3, as DNA: TGTGCCAGCAGCGTAGGTCTGAGCGGGGATCGCCACGAGCAGTACTTC.

This chain uses TRBV7-7 with TRBJ2-7; 11 nucleotides line up with TRBD2. Germline CDR1 is SSHAT and CDR2 is FNYEAQ (reference sequence). The ends lost 5 bases at V and 1 base at J; junction bases unmatched: 10. This CDR3 spans 17 amino acids. The CDR3 sequence is CASSPNSWTSGSYEQYF. CDR3 in DNA: TGTGCCAGCAGCCCTAATTCTTGGACTAGCGGGTCCTACGAGCAGTACTTC. The complete variable domain, with remaining parts taken from reference TRBV7-7 and TRBJ2-7, reads GAGVSQSPRYKVTKRGQDVTLRCDPISSHATLYWYQQALGQGPEFLTYFNYEAQPDKSGLPSDRFSAERPEGSISTLTIQRTEQRDSAMYRCASSPNSWTSGSYEQYFGPGTRLTVT.

On this clone itself: In the same sample, other DNA sequences code for this CDR3. The chain links TRBV20-1 to TRBJ2-7; no reliable D call. With 1 base removed from V and 4 bases from J, the gap between germline ends came to 5 bases. The CDR3 loop spans 11 amino acids. CDR1 DFQATT and CDR2 SNEGSKA come from the germline V gene (reference sequence). This CDR3 is CSARGSYEQYF. CDR3 nucleotide sequence: TGCAGTGCTAGAGGCAGTTACGAGCAGTACTTC.

The genes are TRBV19 and TRBJ2-7; 9 bases align to TRBD1. The ends lost 4 bases at V and 2 bases at J; junction bases unmatched: 3. Germline V lookup: CDR1 LNHDA, CDR2 SQIVND (reference sequence). This CDR3 has 14 residues. CDR3 DNA sequence: TGTGCCAGTAGTAACCGGGACAGGGCCTACGAGCAGTACTTC. Protein product: CASSNRDRAYEQYF.

The chain joins TRBV7-9 to TRBJ1-1; D is perhaps TRBD1 (6 bases). Trimming took 3 bases from V and 1 from J, leaving 12 bases between them. Germline V gives CDR1 SEHNR, CDR2 FQNEAQ (reference sequence). The CDR3 has 15 residues. The CDR3 coding sequence is TGTGCCAGCAGCTTCTCAGGGGTTGCGAACACTGAAGCTTTCTTT. Encoded protein: CASSFSGVANTEAFF.

This clone is a singleton in its sample. The chain employs TRBV27 and TRBJ1-1; a possible D gene is TRBD1 (5 bases). Between the trimmed V and J ends, which lost 3 bases and 6 bases, there was a span of 14 bases. Germline V gene lookup returns CDR1 MNHEY and CDR2 SMNVEV (reference sequence). This CDR3 region has 14 residues. CDR3 coding DNA: TGTGCCAGCAGTTTCGGTGGGTGGGGGGCTGAAGCTTTCTTT. Translating it yields CASSFGGWGAEAFF.

The rearrangement joins TRBV19 to TRBJ2-7; 7 positions agree with TRBD1. This CDR3 comprises 16 residues. V gave up 3 bases and J gave up 2 bases; unmatched junction bases: 10. Germline V gene sequence: CDR1 LNHDA, CDR2 SQIVND (reference sequence). This CDR3 is CASSMGRQGRPYEQYF. CDR3 sequence (DNA): TGTGCCAGTAGTATGGGCCGACAGGGACGACCCTACGAGCAGTACTTC.

As to this clone: Other DNA sequences in the sample encode the same CDR3. J is TRBJ2-5 and V is TRBV5-1, with 9 bases fitting TRBD1. From germline, CDR1 is SGHRS and CDR2 YFSETQ. The CDR3 is made up of 14 amino acids. Trimming cost V 2 bases and J 3 bases; bases outside gene matches: 2. CDR3 sequence reads: CASSLTGGEETQYF. DNA for the CDR3: TGCGCCAGCAGCTTAACAGGGGGCGAAGAGACCCAGTACTTC.

This rearrangement joins TRBV11-1 to TRBJ1-1; 9 bases map to TRBD1. Germline CDR1 and CDR2: SGHAT and FQDESV (reference sequence). The CDR3 spans 14 residues. V lost 5 bases, J lost 5 bases, and 6 bases stayed unmatched. CDR3 sequence: CASSMDRGRTEAFF. For the CDR3, the DNA is TGTGCCAGCAGCATGGACAGGGGACGGACTGAAGCTTTCTTT.

The rearrangement links TRBV5-8 to TRBJ1-2; TRBD1 aligns across 7 bases. The CDR3 is 13 residues long. The germline gives CDR1 SGHTS, CDR2 YDEGEE. With V trimmed by 4 bases and J by 5 bases, 5 bases remained unmatched. The CDR3 spells CASSARQGYGYTF. The CDR3 bases are TGTGCCAGCAGCGCCCGACAGGGTTATGGCTACACCTTC. The variable domain in full, with the rest retrieved from reference TRBV5-8 and TRBJ1-2, is EAGVTQSPTHLIKTRGQQATLRCSPISGHTSVYWYQQALGLGLQFLLWYDEGEERNRGNFPPRFSGRQFPNYSSELNVNALELEDSALYLCASSARQGYGYTFGSGTRLTVV.